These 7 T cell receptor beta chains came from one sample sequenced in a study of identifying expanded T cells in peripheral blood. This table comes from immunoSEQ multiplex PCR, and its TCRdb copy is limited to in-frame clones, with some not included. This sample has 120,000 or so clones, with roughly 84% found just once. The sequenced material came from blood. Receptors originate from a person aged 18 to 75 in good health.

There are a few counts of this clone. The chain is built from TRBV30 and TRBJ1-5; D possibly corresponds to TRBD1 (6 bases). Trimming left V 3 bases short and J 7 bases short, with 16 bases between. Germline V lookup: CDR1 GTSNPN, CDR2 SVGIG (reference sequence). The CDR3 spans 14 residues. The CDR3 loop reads CAWSRGQGGQPQHF. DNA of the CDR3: TGTGCCTGGAGCCGGGGGCAGGGCGGCCAGCCCCAGCATTTT.

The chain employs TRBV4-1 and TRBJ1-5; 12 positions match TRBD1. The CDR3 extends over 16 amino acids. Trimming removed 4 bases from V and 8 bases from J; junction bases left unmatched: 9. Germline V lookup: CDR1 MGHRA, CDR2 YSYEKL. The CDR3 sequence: CASSRGTGGGREPQHF. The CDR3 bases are TGCGCCAGCAGCCGAGGGACAGGGGGCGGGAGGGAGCCCCAGCATTTT.

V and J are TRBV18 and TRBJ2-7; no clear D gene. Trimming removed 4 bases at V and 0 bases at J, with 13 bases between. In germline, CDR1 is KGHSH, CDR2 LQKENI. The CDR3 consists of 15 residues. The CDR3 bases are TGTGCCAGCTCACTTGGCACCACGAGCTCCTACGAGCAGTACTTC. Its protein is CASSLGTTSSYEQYF.

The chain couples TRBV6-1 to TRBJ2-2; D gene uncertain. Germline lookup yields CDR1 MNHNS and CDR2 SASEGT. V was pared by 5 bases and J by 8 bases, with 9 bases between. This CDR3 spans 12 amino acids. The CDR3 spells CASSPLRGELFF. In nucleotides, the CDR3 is TGTGCCAGCAGTCCCCTTAGGGGGGAGCTGTTTTTT.

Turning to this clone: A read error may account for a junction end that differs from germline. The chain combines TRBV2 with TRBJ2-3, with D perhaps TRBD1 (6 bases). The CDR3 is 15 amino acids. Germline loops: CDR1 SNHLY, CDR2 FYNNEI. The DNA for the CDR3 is TGTGCCAGCCGTGACTTAGGGGGATTCGCAGATACGCAGTATTTT. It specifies CASRDLGGFADTQYF.

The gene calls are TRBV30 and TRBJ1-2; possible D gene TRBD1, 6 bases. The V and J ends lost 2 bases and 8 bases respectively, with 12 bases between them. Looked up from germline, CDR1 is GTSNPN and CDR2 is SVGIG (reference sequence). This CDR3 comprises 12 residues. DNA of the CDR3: TGTGCCTGGAGTAGGGGGGCAGGAGGCTACACCTTC. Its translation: CAWSRGAGGYTF.

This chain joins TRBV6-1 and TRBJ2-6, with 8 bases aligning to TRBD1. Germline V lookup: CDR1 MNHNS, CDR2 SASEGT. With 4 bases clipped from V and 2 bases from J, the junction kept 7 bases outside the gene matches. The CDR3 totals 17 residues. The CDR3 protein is CASSGAGGGTGANVLTF. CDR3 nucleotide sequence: TGTGCCAGCAGTGGAGCAGGGGGCGGAACTGGGGCCAACGTCCTGACTTTC.